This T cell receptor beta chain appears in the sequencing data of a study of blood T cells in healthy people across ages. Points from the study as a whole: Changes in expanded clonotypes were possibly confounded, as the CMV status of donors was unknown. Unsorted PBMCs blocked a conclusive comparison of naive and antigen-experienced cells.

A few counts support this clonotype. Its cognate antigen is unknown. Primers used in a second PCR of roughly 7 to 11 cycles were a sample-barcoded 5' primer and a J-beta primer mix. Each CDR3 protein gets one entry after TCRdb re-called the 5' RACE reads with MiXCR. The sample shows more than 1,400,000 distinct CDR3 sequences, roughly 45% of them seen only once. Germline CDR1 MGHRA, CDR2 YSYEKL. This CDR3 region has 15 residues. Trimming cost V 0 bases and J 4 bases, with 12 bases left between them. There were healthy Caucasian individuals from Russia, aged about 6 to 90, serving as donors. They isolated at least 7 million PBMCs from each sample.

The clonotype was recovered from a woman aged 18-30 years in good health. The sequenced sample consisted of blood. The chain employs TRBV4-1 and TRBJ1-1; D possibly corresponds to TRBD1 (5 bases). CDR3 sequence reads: CASSQEAQGGTEAFF. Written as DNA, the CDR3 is TGCGCCAGCAGCCAAGAAGCTCAGGGTGGCACTGAAGCTTTCTTT.